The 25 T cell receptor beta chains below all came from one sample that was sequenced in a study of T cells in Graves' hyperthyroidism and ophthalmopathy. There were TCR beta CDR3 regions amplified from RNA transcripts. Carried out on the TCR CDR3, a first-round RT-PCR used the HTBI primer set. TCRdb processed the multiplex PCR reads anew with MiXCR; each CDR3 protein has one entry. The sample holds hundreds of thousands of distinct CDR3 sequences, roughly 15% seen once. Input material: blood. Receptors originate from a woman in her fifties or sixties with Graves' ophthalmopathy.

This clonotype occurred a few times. The CDR3 DNA is TGTGCCAGCAGCTTATCAGCTGAAAAGTATTTT. Translated, it gives CASSLSAEKYF. This chain joins TRBV7-8 and TRBJ2-3; the D is unclear. V was pared by 2 bases and J by 13 bases, with 10 bases between. CDR1 and CDR2 (germline): SGHVS, FQNEAQ. CDR3 length: 11 residues.

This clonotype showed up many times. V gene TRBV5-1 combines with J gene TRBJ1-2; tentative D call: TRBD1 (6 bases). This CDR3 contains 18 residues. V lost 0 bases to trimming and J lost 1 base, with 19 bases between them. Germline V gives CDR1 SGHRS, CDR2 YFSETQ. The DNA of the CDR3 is TGCGCCAGCAGCTTGGGGCCGTTTCGGGGGGCGGATAACTATGGCTACACCTTC. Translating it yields CASSLGPFRGADNYGYTF.

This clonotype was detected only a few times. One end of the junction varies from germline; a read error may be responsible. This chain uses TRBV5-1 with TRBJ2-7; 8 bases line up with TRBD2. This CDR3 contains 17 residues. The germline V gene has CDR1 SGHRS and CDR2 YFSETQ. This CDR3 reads CASLPSRLAHPSCEQYF. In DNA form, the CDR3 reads TGCGCCAGCCTCCCCTCCAGACTAGCGCACCCCTCCTGCGAGCAGTACTTC. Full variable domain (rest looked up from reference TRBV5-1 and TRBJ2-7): KAGVTQTPRYLIKTRGQQVTLSCSPISGHRSVSWYQQTPGQGLQFLFEYFSETQRNKGNFPGRFSGRQFSNSRSEMNVSTLELGDSALYLCASLPSRLAHPSCEQYFGPGTRLTVT.

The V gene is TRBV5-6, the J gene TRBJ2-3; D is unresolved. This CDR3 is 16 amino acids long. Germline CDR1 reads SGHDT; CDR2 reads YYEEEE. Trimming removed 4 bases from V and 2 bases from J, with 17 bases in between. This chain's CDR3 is CASSTDTIRFTDTQYF. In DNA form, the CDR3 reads TGTGCCAGCAGCACTGACACCATCCGCTTCACAGATACGCAGTATTTT.

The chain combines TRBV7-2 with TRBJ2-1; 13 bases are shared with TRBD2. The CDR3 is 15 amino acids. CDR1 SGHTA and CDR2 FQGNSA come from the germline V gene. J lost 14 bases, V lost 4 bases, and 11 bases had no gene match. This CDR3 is CASSSRTSGSIPKFF. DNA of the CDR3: TGTGCCAGCAGCTCCCGGACTAGCGGGAGTATTCCCAAGTTCTTC.

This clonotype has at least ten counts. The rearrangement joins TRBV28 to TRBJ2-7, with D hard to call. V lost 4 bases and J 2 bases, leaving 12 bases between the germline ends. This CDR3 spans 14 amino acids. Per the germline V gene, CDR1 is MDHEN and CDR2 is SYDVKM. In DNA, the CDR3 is TGTGCCAGCAGTTCCGGGTTTGAGACCTACGAGCAGTACTTC. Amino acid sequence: CASSSGFETYEQYF. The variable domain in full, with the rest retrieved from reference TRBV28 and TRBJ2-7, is DVKVTQSSRYLVKRTGEKVFLECVQDMDHENMFWYRQDPGLGLRLIYFSYDVKMKEKGDIPEGYSVSREKKERFSLILESASTNQTSMYLCASSSGFETYEQYFGPGTRLTVT.

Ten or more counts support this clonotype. This CDR3 reads CASKQSHPGGTYGYTF. The CDR3 DNA sequence: TGTGCCAGCAAGCAGTCCCACCCCGGGGGCACCTATGGCTACACCTTC. The rearrangement uses TRBV27 and TRBJ1-2; D possibly corresponds to TRBD1 (6 bases). Trimming shortened V by 7 bases and J by 4 bases, and 22 bases separated the two germline ends. CDR1 and CDR2 (germline): MNHEY, SMNVEV (reference sequence). The CDR3 has 16 amino acids.

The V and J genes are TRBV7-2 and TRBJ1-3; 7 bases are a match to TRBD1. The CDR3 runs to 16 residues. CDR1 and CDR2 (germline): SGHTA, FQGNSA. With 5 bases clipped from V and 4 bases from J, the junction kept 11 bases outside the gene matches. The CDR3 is CASSLWTGADGNTIYF. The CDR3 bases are TGTGCCAGCAGCCTCTGGACAGGAGCCGACGGAAACACCATATATTTT.

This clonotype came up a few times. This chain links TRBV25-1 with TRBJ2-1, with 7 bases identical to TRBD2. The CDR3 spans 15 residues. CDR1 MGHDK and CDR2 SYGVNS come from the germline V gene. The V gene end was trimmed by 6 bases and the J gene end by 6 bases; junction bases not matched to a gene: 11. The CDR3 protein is CASSPIPSGSNEQFF. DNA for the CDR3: TGTGCCAGCAGCCCCATTCCTAGCGGTAGCAATGAGCAGTTCTTC.

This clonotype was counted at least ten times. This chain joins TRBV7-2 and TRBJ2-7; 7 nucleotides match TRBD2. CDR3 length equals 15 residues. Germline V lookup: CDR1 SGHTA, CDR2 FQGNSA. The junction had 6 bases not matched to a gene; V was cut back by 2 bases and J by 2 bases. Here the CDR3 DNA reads TGTGCCAGCAGCTTAATGCCTAGCGGAGCCTACGAGCAGTACTTC. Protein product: CASSLMPSGAYEQYF.

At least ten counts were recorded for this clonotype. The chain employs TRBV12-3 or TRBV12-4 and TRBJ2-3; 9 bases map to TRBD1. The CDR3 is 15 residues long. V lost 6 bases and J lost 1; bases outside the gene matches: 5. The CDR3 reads CASSLRDRGTDTQYF. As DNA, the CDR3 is TGTGCCAGCAGCCTCCGGGACAGGGGCACAGATACGCAGTATTTT.

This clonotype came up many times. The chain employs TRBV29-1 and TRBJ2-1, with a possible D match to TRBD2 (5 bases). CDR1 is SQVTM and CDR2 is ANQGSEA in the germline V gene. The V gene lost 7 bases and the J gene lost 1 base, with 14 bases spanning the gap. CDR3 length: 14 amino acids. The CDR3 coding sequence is TGCAGCGAAACAACTAGTCGGTCCTACAATGAGCAGTTCTTC. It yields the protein CSETTSRSYNEQFF.

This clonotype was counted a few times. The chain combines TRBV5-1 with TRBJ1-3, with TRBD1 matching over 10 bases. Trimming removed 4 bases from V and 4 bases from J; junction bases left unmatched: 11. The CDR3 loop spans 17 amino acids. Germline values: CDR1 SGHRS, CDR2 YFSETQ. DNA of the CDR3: TGCGCCAGCAGCAAGACAGGGGGCGGTAGGATGGGAAACACCATATATTTT. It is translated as CASSKTGGGRMGNTIYF.

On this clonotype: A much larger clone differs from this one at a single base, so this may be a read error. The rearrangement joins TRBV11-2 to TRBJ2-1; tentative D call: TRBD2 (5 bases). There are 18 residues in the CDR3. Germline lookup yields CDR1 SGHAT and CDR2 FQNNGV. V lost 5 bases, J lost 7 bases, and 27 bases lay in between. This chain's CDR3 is CASSLVARGSFGRNEQFF. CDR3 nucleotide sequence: TGTGCCAGCAGCCTAGTCGCTAGAGGGAGTTTCGGTAGAAATGAGCAGTTCTTC.

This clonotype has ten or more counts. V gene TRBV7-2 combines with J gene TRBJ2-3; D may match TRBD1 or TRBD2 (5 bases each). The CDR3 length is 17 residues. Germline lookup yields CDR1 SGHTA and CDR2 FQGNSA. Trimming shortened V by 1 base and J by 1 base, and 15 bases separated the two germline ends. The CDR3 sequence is CASSLVRVQGGTDTQYF. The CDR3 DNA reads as TGTGCCAGCAGCTTAGTGCGGGTTCAGGGAGGCACAGATACGCAGTATTTT.

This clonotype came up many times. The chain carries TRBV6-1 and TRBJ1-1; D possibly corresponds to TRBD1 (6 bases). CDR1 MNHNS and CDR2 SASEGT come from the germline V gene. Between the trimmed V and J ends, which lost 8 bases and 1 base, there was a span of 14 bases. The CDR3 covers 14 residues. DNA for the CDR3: TGTGCCAGCCGGTACAGGGATACGAACACTGAAGCTTTCTTT. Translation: CASRYRDTNTEAFF.

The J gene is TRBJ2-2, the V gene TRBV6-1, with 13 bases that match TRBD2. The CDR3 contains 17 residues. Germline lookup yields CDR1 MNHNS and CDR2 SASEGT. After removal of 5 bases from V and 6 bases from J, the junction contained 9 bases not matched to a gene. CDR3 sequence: CASSSTSGRTRPGELFF. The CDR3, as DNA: TGTGCCAGCAGTTCGACTAGCGGGAGGACCCGACCCGGGGAGCTGTTTTTT.

CDR3 protein: CASRLGWASTDTQYF. Written as DNA, the CDR3 is TGTGCCAGCCGCCTCGGGTGGGCTAGCACAGATACGCAGTATTTT. The rearrangement joins TRBV6-1 to TRBJ2-3; D gene ambiguous. CDR3 length: 15 residues. The germline V gene encodes CDR1 MNHNS and CDR2 SASEGT. The V end lost 8 bases, the J end lost 0 bases, and 15 bases lay between the germline ends.

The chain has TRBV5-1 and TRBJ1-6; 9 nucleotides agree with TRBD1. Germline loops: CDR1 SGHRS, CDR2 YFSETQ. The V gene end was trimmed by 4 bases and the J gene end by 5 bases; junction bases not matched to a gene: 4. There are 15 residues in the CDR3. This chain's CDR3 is CASSPGQGDNSPLHF. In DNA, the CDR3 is TGCGCCAGCAGCCCGGGACAGGGTGATAATTCACCCCTCCACTTT.

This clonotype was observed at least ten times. Written as DNA, the CDR3 is TGTGCCAGCAGCTTACGGTTACCTAGCCCTCGCACAGATACGCAGTATTTT. Its protein is CASSLRLPSPRTDTQYF. The gene calls are TRBV7-2 and TRBJ2-3; possible D gene TRBD2, 5 bases. CDR3 length equals 17 residues. The V end was cut by 2 bases, the J end by 1 base, with 16 bases between. Germline loops: CDR1 SGHTA, CDR2 FQGNSA.

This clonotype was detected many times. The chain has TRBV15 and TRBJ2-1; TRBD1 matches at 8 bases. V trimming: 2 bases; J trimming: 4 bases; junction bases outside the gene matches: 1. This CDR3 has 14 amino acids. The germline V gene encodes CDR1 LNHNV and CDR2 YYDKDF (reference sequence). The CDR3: CATSRRTGYNEQFF. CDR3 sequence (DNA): TGTGCCACCAGCAGACGGACAGGGTACAATGAGCAGTTCTTC.

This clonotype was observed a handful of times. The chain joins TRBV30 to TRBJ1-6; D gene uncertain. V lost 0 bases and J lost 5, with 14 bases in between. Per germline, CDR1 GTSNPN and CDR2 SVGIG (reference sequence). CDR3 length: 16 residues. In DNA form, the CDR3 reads TGTGCCTGGAGTGTATCTATGAGTCGGAATAATTCACCCCTCCACTTT. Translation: CAWSVSMSRNNSPLHF.

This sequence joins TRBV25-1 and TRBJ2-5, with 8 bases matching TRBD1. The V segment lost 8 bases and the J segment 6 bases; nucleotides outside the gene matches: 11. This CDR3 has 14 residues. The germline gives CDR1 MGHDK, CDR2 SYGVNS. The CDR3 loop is CASGIGQGWKTQYF. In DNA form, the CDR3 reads TGTGCCAGCGGTATAGGACAGGGCTGGAAGACCCAGTACTTC.

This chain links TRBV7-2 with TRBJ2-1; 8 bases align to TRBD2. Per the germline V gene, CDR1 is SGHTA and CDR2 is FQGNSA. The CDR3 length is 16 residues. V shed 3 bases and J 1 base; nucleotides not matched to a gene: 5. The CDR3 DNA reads TGTGCCAGCAGCTTTAGCGGGAAGGGTTCCTACAATGAGCAGTTCTTC. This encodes CASSFSGKGSYNEQFF.

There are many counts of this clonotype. The CDR3, as DNA: TGCAGTGCTACAGTACAGGGGGGCCAGCCCCAGCATTTT. Translated, it gives CSATVQGGQPQHF. The chain carries TRBV20-1 and TRBJ1-5; TRBD1 matches 8 bases. J was trimmed by 7 bases and V by 4 bases; bases with no gene match: 6. Germline CDR1 and CDR2: DFQATT and SNEGSKA (reference sequence). The CDR3 totals 13 residues.